This T cell receptor (beta chain) was sequenced during a study of vaccination effects on CD4 cells after COVID-19. General study points: Both infection-induced and vaccine-induced clones contracted markedly at late post-vaccination timepoints. Only a few convalescent patients and no early post-infection timepoints featured in the study.

Some clones are missing from TCRdb's copy, which holds only in-frame ones; the method was immunoSEQ multiplex PCR. This table holds around 20,000 clones, 70% to 80% found once. Sequencing in the ViraFEST assay came after antigen-specific CD4+ T cells had been expanded with viral peptide pools, which were used to stimulate PBMC. Culture lasted 10 days before CD4+ T cell isolation. Each participant was given two doses of one vaccine (BNT162b2 or mRNA-1273). Vaccine recipients had no previous SARS-CoV-2 infection; their nucleocapsid antibodies were negative. Remarks on this clone: Its antigen is not identified.

CDR3 length: 13 residues. V was shortened by 2 bases and J by 6 bases, with 11 bases between the two germline ends. This chain connects TRBV12-3 or TRBV12-4 to TRBJ2-7, with unresolved D. The origin of this receptor is a human donor who received a COVID-19 vaccine. Material: CD4+ T cells from PBMCs cultured with HCoV-229E spike peptides, obtained after COVID-19 vaccination. The CDR3, as DNA: TGTGCCAGCAGTTTAACGATCGTTTCCGAGCAGTACTTC. It specifies CASSLTIVSEQYF.